The 27 T cell receptor beta chains listed next were all sequenced from one sample in a study of blood T cells in healthy people across ages. Through a sample-barcoded 5' primer and a J-beta primer mix, a second PCR was run for 7 to 11 cycles. TCRdb re-derived calls from the 5' RACE reads in MiXCR, one entry per CDR3 protein. The data show more than 650,000 distinct CDR3 sequences, with about a fifth seen just once and approximately 20% held by the top ten. Input material: blood. The origin of the receptors is a man aged 65 to 79 in good health.

V is TRBV4-1 and J is TRBJ2-1; TRBD1 or TRBD2 may be the D gene (5 bases each). There are 17 residues in the CDR3. The ends were cut back, 3 bases at V and 1 base at J, with 16 bases in the middle. Germline values: CDR1 MGHRA, CDR2 YSYEKL. The CDR3 reads CASSQAWGPESYNEQFF. DNA for the CDR3: TGCGCCAGCAGCCAGGCGTGGGGACCGGAATCCTACAATGAGCAGTTCTTC.

The chain combines TRBV5-5 with TRBJ2-4; no clear D gene. This CDR3 has 14 residues. In germline, CDR1 is SGHKS, CDR2 YYEKEE (reference sequence). The V end was cut by 0 bases, the J end by 6 bases, with 10 bases between. As DNA, the CDR3 is TGTGCCAGCAGCTTGGGAGACGTTAGAAACATTCAGTACTTC. Protein product: CASSLGDVRNIQYF.

Of note for this clonotype: Relative to the germline gene, one junction end is altered; a read error may explain this. The rearrangement links TRBV7-8 to TRBJ2-1, with TRBD1 matching 9 bases. The CDR3 is 14 residues long. Germline V gives CDR1 SGHVS, CDR2 FQNEAQ. CDR3: CAGSRGTGTNEQFF. The CDR3 coding sequence is TGTGCCGGCAGCCGAGGGACAGGGACCAATGAGCAGTTCTTC.

This clonotype was recorded a few times. The chain recombines TRBV28 with TRBJ1-1; maybe TRBD1 (6 bases). The CDR3 totals 15 residues. Germline values: CDR1 MDHEN, CDR2 SYDVKM. V lost 5 bases and J lost 4, with 17 bases in between. The CDR3 nucleotides read TGTGCCAGCAGTCCCCGGGGCTCAGGGGTCACTGAAGCTTTCTTT. Translating gives CASSPRGSGVTEAFF.

This clonotype was detected only a few times. The CDR3 DNA sequence: TGTGCCAGCAGCGTAGTTGCGACAGCGGGGTATGGCTACACCTTC. It is translated as CASSVVATAGYGYTF. The rearrangement joins TRBV9 to TRBJ1-2, with D possibly matching TRBD1 (5 bases). The germline CDR1 and CDR2 sequences are SGDLS and YYNGEE. CDR3 length equals 15 residues. Trimming shortened V by 0 bases and J by 5 bases, and 14 bases separated the two germline ends.

The sample holds a few counts of this clonotype. This sequence joins TRBV27 and TRBJ2-1; D may correspond to TRBD1 or TRBD2 (5 bases each). CDR1 is MNHEY and CDR2 is SMNVEV in the germline V gene (reference sequence). This CDR3 spans 16 amino acids. With 2 bases removed from V and 6 bases from J, the gap between germline ends came to 17 bases. CDR3 in DNA: TGTGCCAGCAGTTTACGGGGTACTCGACAGAGCAATGAGCAGTTCTTC. This codes for CASSLRGTRQSNEQFF.

The rearrangement joins TRBV12-3 or TRBV12-4 to TRBJ2-3; D ambiguous. The CDR3 has 14 residues. Trimming took 5 bases from V and 4 from J, leaving 13 bases between them. The CDR3 DNA sequence: TGTGCCAGCAGTACCGGATTGGAATCAGATACGCAGTATTTT. As protein: CASSTGLESDTQYF.

This clonotype was detected many times. This chain connects TRBV12-3 or TRBV12-4 to TRBJ2-3; 7 bases fit TRBD2. V lost 3 bases, J lost 2 bases, and 5 bases stayed unmatched. The length of the CDR3 is 15 residues. CDR3 in amino acids: CASSLGGINTDTQYF. Here the CDR3 DNA reads TGTGCCAGCAGTTTGGGAGGGATTAACACAGATACGCAGTATTTT.

The genes are TRBV12-3 or TRBV12-4 and TRBJ1-1; D not certain. V was trimmed by 6 bases and J by 2 bases, leaving 13 bases between them. The CDR3 has 14 amino acids. Here the CDR3 DNA reads TGTGCCAGCAGACCCGGGTCACAAAACACTGAAGCTTTCTTT. Protein sequence: CASRPGSQNTEAFF.

This sequence joins TRBV12-5 and TRBJ2-1; D is perhaps TRBD2 (6 bases). Looked up from germline, CDR1 is LGHNT and CDR2 is FRNRAP. With 1 base removed from V and 8 bases from J, the gap between germline ends came to 12 bases. This CDR3 spans 14 amino acids. The CDR3 loop reads CASGLGTTRHEQFF. The CDR3 region has the DNA TGTGCTAGTGGTTTGGGAACGACTAGACATGAGCAGTTCTTC.

The V call is TRBV2, the J call TRBJ2-7; D perhaps matches TRBD2 (6 bases). CDR3 length: 13 amino acids. Germline lookup yields CDR1 SNHLY and CDR2 FYNNEI. Trimming stripped 6 bases from V and 6 bases from J, with 15 bases between. The CDR3 DNA reads as TGTGCCAGCAGCAAGACTAGTCCAGGCGAGCAGTACTTC. This gives the protein CASSKTSPGEQYF.

V usage is TRBV6-5 and J usage is TRBJ1-2; maybe TRBD1 (6 bases). With 2 bases removed from V and 4 bases from J, the gap between germline ends came to 14 bases. This CDR3 spans 15 amino acids. Germline lookup yields CDR1 MNHEY and CDR2 SVGAGI. In DNA, the CDR3 is TGTGCCAGCAGTTACCCCGGACAGTCCATCTATGGCTACACCTTC. Protein: CASSYPGQSIYGYTF.

The chain combines TRBV12-3 or TRBV12-4 with TRBJ1-2; 8 nucleotides line up with TRBD1. V trimming: 3 bases; J trimming: 8 bases; junction bases outside the gene matches: 2. CDR3 length equals 12 residues. DNA for the CDR3: TGTGCCAGCAGTTTCAGACAGGGGGGCTACACCTTC. It translates to CASSFRQGGYTF.

The chain couples TRBV20-1 to TRBJ2-3, with 7 bases that match TRBD2. V dropped 0 bases and J dropped 6; count of bases not matched to a gene: 9. Germline V gives CDR1 DFQATT, CDR2 SNEGSKA (reference sequence). CDR3 length equals 15 residues. Here the CDR3 DNA reads TGCAGTGCTAGAGATGGGAGGGACCCCATGGATACGCAGTATTTT. Translated, it gives CSARDGRDPMDTQYF.

The V gene is TRBV7-2, the J gene TRBJ1-4, with D hard to call. Germline V gene lookup returns CDR1 SGHTA and CDR2 FQGNSA. The CDR3 spans 15 residues. Trimming left V 4 bases short and J 5 bases short, with 14 bases between. As DNA, the CDR3 is TGTGCCAGCAGCTCTACCGGACGGAAAAATGAAAAACTGTTTTTT. Translating gives CASSSTGRKNEKLFF.

A single count supports this clonotype. J is TRBJ2-4 and V is TRBV27; D possibly corresponds to TRBD1 (6 bases). Trimming removed 6 bases from V and 5 bases from J, with 17 bases in between. The germline gives CDR1 MNHEY, CDR2 SMNVEV (reference sequence). CDR3 length: 15 residues. Here the CDR3 reads CASSTTGFSENIQYF. Written as DNA, the CDR3 is TGTGCCAGCAGCACCACAGGGTTTAGTGAAAACATTCAGTACTTC.

V gene TRBV20-1 combines with J gene TRBJ2-1; D perhaps matches TRBD1 (6 bases). Trimming took off 2 bases at V and 7 bases at J, with 15 bases between the two ends. The CDR3 runs to 14 residues. Germline V gives CDR1 DFQATT, CDR2 SNEGSKA (reference sequence). Here the CDR3 reads CSARMDSPNNEQFF. CDR3 nucleotides: TGCAGTGCTAGAATGGACAGTCCGAATAATGAGCAGTTCTTC.

This clonotype was recorded a few times. The gene calls are TRBV24-1 and TRBJ2-3, with D possibly TRBD2 on 6 matching bases. This CDR3 contains 15 residues. Trimming removed 4 bases from V and 3 bases from J, with 13 bases in between. The germline gives CDR1 KGHDR, CDR2 SFDVKD. CDR3 protein: CATSDLRGTTDTQYF. Written as DNA, the CDR3 is TGTGCCACCAGTGACCTGCGGGGCACGACAGATACGCAGTATTTT.

V usage is TRBV12-3 or TRBV12-4 and J usage is TRBJ2-3; 8 bases line up with TRBD1. The CDR3 spans 15 residues. Losses at the gene ends were 7 bases for V and 1 base for J; bases not matched to a gene: 7. The CDR3, as DNA: TGTGCCAGCATCTTTGGGACAGGCGGCACAGATACGCAGTATTTT. Translating gives CASIFGTGGTDTQYF.

This clonotype was counted a few times. This chain uses TRBV6-1 with TRBJ2-5; TRBD2 aligns across 8 bases. Germline-derived CDR1 and CDR2 are MNHNS and SASEGT. The CDR3 spans 14 residues. V shed 5 bases, J shed 5 bases, and the junction held 7 bases outside the gene matches. The CDR3 loop reads CASSFWTSLETQYF. Here the CDR3 DNA reads TGTGCCAGCAGTTTCTGGACTAGCTTGGAGACCCAGTACTTC.

CDR3 region: CASSPPTPRTGELFF. CDR3 DNA: TGTGCCAGCTCACCACCGACTCCAAGGACCGGGGAGCTGTTTTTT. The genes are TRBV18 and TRBJ2-2; D is unclear. The germline V gene has CDR1 KGHSH and CDR2 LQKENI. This CDR3 region has 15 residues. Between the trimmed V and J ends, which lost 0 bases and 5 bases, there was a span of 10 bases.

This clonotype was seen more than once but under ten times. This chain links TRBV6-5 with TRBJ1-1; D uncertain. Germline values: CDR1 MNHEY, CDR2 SVGAGI. The CDR3 loop spans 14 amino acids. The ends were cut back, 6 bases at V and 0 bases at J, with 11 bases in the middle. Here the CDR3 DNA reads TGTGCCAGCAGCGATCCGGCCGTGAACACTGAAGCTTTCTTT. This codes for CASSDPAVNTEAFF.

V gene TRBV18 combines with J gene TRBJ1-4; no clear D. CDR3 length equals 13 residues. Germline-derived CDR1 and CDR2 are KGHSH and LQKENI. Trimming left V 4 bases short and J 4 bases short, with 7 bases between. For the CDR3, the DNA is TGTGCCAGCTCACTCCGTAATAATGAAAAACTGTTTTTT. Translated, it gives CASSLRNNEKLFF.

The chain is built from TRBV5-1 and TRBJ2-2, with D possibly TRBD2 on 6 matching bases. Per germline, CDR1 SGHRS and CDR2 YFSETQ. The CDR3 length is 15 residues. V shed 4 bases and J shed 0 bases, with 10 bases lying between them. The CDR3: CASSTSRTNTGELFF. CDR3 sequence (DNA): TGCGCCAGCAGCACTAGCAGAACGAACACCGGGGAGCTGTTTTTT. Full variable domain (missing parts from reference TRBV5-1 and TRBJ2-2): KAGVTQTPRYLIKTRGQQVTLSCSPISGHRSVSWYQQTPGQGLQFLFEYFSETQRNKGNFPGRFSGRQFSNSRSEMNVSTLELGDSALYLCASSTSRTNTGELFFGEGSRLTVL.

The table lists this clonotype with a few counts. The rearrangement joins TRBV14 to TRBJ1-2, with D possibly matching TRBD1 (5 bases). Germline V CDR1 and CDR2: SGHDN, FVKESK. The CDR3 runs to 12 residues. The germline V and J ends were trimmed by 1 base and 11 bases, with 11 bases remaining between them. DNA for the CDR3: TGTGCCAGCAGCCAAGGGGGGGATCTTTACACCTTC. This translates into CASSQGGDLYTF.

The chain uses TRBV6-6 and TRBJ1-1; D is uncertain. Germline CDR1 MNHNY, CDR2 SVGAGI (reference sequence). CDR3 length equals 12 residues. Trimming took off 6 bases at V and 4 bases at J, with 9 bases between the two ends. CDR3 nucleotides: TGTGCCAGCAGCGCCGGGATCACTGAAGCTTTCTTT. Translating it yields CASSAGITEAFF.

CDR3 DNA sequence: TGCGCCAGCAGTCAGCTTGGACAGGGGGACACTGAAGCTTTCTTT. Protein sequence: CASSQLGQGDTEAFF. The chain combines TRBV5-1 with TRBJ1-1, with 10 bases that match TRBD1. Germline CDR1 SGHRS, CDR2 YFSETQ. The junction had 7 bases not matched to a gene; V was cut back by 5 bases and J by 3 bases. The CDR3 is made up of 15 amino acids.